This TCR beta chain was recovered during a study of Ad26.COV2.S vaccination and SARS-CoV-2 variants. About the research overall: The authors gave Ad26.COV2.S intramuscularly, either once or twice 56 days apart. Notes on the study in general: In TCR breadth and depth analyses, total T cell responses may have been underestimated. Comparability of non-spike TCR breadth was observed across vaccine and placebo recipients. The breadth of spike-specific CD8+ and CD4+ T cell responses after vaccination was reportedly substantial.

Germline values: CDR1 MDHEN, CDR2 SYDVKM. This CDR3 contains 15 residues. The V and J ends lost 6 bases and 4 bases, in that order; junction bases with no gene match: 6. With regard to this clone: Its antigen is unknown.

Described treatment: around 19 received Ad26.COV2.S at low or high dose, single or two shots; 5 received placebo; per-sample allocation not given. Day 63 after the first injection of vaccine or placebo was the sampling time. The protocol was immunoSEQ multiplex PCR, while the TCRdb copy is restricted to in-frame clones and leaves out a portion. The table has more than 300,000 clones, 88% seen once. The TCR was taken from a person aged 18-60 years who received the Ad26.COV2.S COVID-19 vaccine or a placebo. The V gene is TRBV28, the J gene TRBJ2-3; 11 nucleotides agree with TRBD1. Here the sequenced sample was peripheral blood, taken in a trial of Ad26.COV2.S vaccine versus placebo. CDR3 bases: TGTGCCAGCAGCACACCGGGACAGGGGGCAGATACGCAGTATTTT. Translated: CASSTPGQGADTQYF.